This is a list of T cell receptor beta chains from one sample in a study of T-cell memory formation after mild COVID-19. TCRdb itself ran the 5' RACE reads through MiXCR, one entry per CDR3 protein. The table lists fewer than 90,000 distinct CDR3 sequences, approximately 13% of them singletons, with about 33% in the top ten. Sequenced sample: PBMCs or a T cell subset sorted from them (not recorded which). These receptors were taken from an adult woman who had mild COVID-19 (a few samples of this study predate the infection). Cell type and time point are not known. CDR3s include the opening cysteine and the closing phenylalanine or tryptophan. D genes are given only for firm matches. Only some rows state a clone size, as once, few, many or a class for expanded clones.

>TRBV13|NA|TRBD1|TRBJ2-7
TGTGCCAGCAGCCCAGGGGGACCGACAGGGGGCGCCTACGAGCAGTACTTC
CASSPGGPTGGAYEQYF
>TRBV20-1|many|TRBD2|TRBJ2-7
TGCAGTGCGCGTACTAGCGGGAGGGCCTACGAGCAGTACTTC
CSARTSGRAYEQYF
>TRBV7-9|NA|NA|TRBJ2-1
TGTGCCAGCAGCTTAGAGTTTCCTGACAATGAGCAGTTCTTC
CASSLEFPDNEQFF
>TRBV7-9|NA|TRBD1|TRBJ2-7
TGTGCCAGCAGCCTAAGACAGGGAACCCCCTACGAGCAGTACTTC
CASSLRQGTPYEQYF
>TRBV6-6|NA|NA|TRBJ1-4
TGTGCCAGCACCATCAGGGTATCTAATGAAAAACTGTTTTTT
CASTIRVSNEKLFF
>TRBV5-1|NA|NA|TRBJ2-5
TGCGCAAGCAGCTTGGTGGGGCCGGGGGAGACCCAGTACTTC
CASSLVGPGETQYF
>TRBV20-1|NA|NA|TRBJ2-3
TGCAGTGCTAGAGAGGGGCGGGGCGCTCTCACAGATACGCAGTATTTT
CSAREGRGALTDTQYF
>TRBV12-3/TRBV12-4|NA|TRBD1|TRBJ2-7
TGTGCCAGCAGAGGGAGGACAGGGGGCTCCTACGAGCAGTACTTC
CASRGRTGGSYEQYF
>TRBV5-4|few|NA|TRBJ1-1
TGTGCCAGCAGCTTGGTTGGTATGAACACTGAAGCTTTCTTT
CASSLVGMNTEAFF
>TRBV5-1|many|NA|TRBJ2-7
TGCGCCAGCAGCTTGAGCACCTACGAGCAGTACTTC
CASSLSTYEQYF
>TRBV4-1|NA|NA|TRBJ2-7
TGCGCCAGCAGCCAAGAGGGCAGGGCCAACGAGCAGTACTTC
CASSQEGRANEQYF
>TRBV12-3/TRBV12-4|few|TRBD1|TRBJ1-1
TGTGCCAGCAGGGTGCGGACAGGGAACACTGAAGCTTTCTTT
CASRVRTGNTEAFF
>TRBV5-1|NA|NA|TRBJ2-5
TGCGCCAGCAGCTTGGCCTTGACAAGAAAAGAGACCCAGTACTTC
CASSLALTRKETQYF
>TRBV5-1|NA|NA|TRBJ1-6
TGCGCCAGCAGCTTTTTTGGATCGGATTCACCCCTCCACTTT
CASSFFGSDSPLHF
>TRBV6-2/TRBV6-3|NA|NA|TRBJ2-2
TGTGCCAGCAGTCCGTGGGTTCACCTCACCCCCGGGGAGCTGTTTTTT
CASSPWVHLTPGELFF
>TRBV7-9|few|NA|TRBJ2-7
TGTGCCAGCAGCTTAGAGTCCGACTACGAGCAGTACTTC
CASSLESDYEQYF
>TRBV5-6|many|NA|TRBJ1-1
TGTGCCAGCGCGCTGTGGATGGGAAACACTGAAGCTTTCTTT
CASALWMGNTEAFF
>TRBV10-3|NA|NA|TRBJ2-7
TGTGCCACCACTGGGACCGTCAGCTCCTACGAGCAGTACTTC
CATTGTVSSYEQYF